The 32 T cell receptor beta chains in this list originate from one sample, sequenced in a study of regulatory T cells in long-lasting Graves disease. Stated time point: newly diagnosed GD, antithyroid drugs for less than 3 months. Extracted RNA from PBMCs served as the source of the TCR library. iRepertoire HTBI primers and Arm-PCR of CDR3 regions built TCR beta libraries. TCRdb independently ran MiXCR on the multiplex PCR reads; one entry per CDR3 protein. Of around 400,000 distinct CDR3 sequences listed, approximately 16% were seen once; the top ten hold approximately 7.8%. These same records also appear under a second study, on T cells in Graves' hyperthyroidism and ophthalmopathy.

The specimen was peripheral blood mononuclear cells (PBMCs), collected at new diagnosis, from a patient treated with antithyroid drugs. The receptors were sampled from a woman aged 40 to 49 with Graves disease.

This clonotype was seen only a few times. The chain employs TRBV20-1 and TRBJ2-3, with 13 positions matching TRBD2. The CDR3 spans 14 residues. The germline V gene has CDR1 DFQATT and CDR2 SNEGSKA (reference sequence). The J segment lost 6 bases and the V segment lost 4 bases, leaving 4 bases of the junction unmatched. CDR3 nucleotide sequence: TGCAGTGCTACTCTGACTAGCGGGAGGGATACGCAGTATTTT. Protein: CSATLTSGRDTQYF.

This clonotype appeared a few times. The gene calls are TRBV4-1 and TRBJ2-1; D is undetermined. V was pared by 4 bases and J by 10 bases, with 11 bases between. CDR1 and CDR2 (germline): MGHRA, YSYEKL. The CDR3 extends over 12 amino acids. CDR3 bases: TGCGCCAGCAGCCTTCATGGGCCCGAGCAGTTCTTC. Protein: CASSLHGPEQFF.

This clonotype was recorded at least ten times. This sequence joins TRBV7-8 and TRBJ2-5; 10 nucleotides line up with TRBD2. Losses at the gene ends were 2 bases for V and 4 bases for J; bases not matched to a gene: 16. Germline CDR1 SGHVS, CDR2 FQNEAQ. The CDR3 loop spans 19 amino acids. The CDR3 loop is CASSLYNSGRRVSGETQYF. The CDR3 DNA is TGTGCCAGCAGCTTATACAATAGCGGGAGGAGGGTTTCGGGAGAGACCCAGTACTTC.

This clonotype was seen many times. The gene calls are TRBV11-2 and TRBJ2-1; 7 positions agree with TRBD2. V lost 1 base to trimming and J lost 0 bases; unmatched junction nucleotides: 3. This CDR3 spans 16 amino acids. Germline CDR1 reads SGHAT; CDR2 reads FQNNGV. The DNA of the CDR3 is TGTGCCAGCAGCTTAGGCGGGAGTCACTCCTACAATGAGCAGTTCTTC. This encodes CASSLGGSHSYNEQFF.

In this sample, this clonotype turned up a few times. The J gene is TRBJ2-5, the V gene TRBV5-1; D possibly matches TRBD1 or TRBD2 (5 bases each). The CDR3 sequence is 15 residues long. Germline CDR1 SGHRS, CDR2 YFSETQ. V was shortened by 4 bases and J by 2 bases, with 15 bases between the two germline ends. CDR3 sequence (DNA): TGCGCCAGCAGCCCGGGACCATCGGCGCAAGAGACCCAGTACTTC. The encoded protein is CASSPGPSAQETQYF.

This clonotype was found many times. V usage is TRBV19 and J usage is TRBJ2-3; 7 bases are shared with TRBD1. Losses at the gene ends were 5 bases for V and 11 bases for J; bases not matched to a gene: 10. CDR3 length equals 13 residues. Germline V CDR1 and CDR2: LNHDA, SQIVND (reference sequence). In DNA form, the CDR3 reads TGTGCCAGTAGTCCTAAGACCAGGGGGAAGCAGTATTTT. The encoded protein is CASSPKTRGKQYF.

This clonotype occurred many times. The chain has TRBV7-2 and TRBJ2-3, with a tentative D call TRBD1 (5 bases). The CDR3 is made up of 15 amino acids. Germline V gene sequence: CDR1 SGHTA, CDR2 FQGNSA. The germline V and J ends were trimmed by 0 bases and 2 bases, with 9 bases remaining between them. CDR3 nucleotide sequence: TGTGCCAGCAGCTTAGCGAACAGGCCCACAGATACGCAGTATTTT. It encodes CASSLANRPTDTQYF.

At least ten counts were recorded for this clonotype. The chain recombines TRBV12-3 or TRBV12-4 with TRBJ1-2; 7 nucleotides match TRBD1. Germline trimming cut 6 bases from V and 5 bases from J; bases unmatched to any gene: 6. The CDR3 contains 13 residues. As DNA, the CDR3 is TGTGCCAGCAGCCCCGGGACAGCATATGGCTACACCTTC. This encodes CASSPGTAYGYTF.

This clonotype was counted many times. The V call is TRBV15, the J call TRBJ2-4; no definite D call. The V and J ends lost 0 bases and 6 bases respectively, with 9 bases between them. The germline gives CDR1 LNHNV, CDR2 YYDKDF (reference sequence). The CDR3 runs to 14 residues. DNA for the CDR3: TGTGCCACCAGCAGAGATCGTGCTAGAAACATTCAGTACTTC. Translated, it gives CATSRDRARNIQYF.

Ten or more counts support this clonotype. This chain uses TRBV11-3 with TRBJ2-2, with 7 bases aligning to TRBD2. Germline V gene sequence: CDR1 SGHNT, CDR2 YENEEA. The CDR3 extends over 15 amino acids. The J segment lost 0 bases and the V segment lost 7 bases, leaving 5 bases of the junction unmatched. CDR3 sequence reads: CASTVGGANTGELFF. CDR3 DNA: TGTGCCAGCACGGTGGGAGGGGCGAACACCGGGGAGCTGTTTTTT.

This clonotype was counted a few times. The chain links TRBV5-6 to TRBJ1-2; D is unclear. The CDR3 sequence is 13 residues long. Germline CDR1 reads SGHDT; CDR2 reads YYEEEE. Trimming pared 0 bases from V and 8 bases from J, leaving 11 bases between. The CDR3 is CASSLAPGRGYTF. The DNA of the CDR3 is TGTGCCAGCAGCTTGGCCCCAGGTAGGGGCTACACCTTC.

As regards this clonotype: One junction end disagrees with the germline gene, perhaps due to a read error. The chain couples TRBV6-2 or TRBV6-3 to TRBJ2-1, with D perhaps matching TRBD2 (5 bases). The germline V gene encodes CDR1 MNHEY and CDR2 SVGEGT. CDR3 size: 16 residues. The chain's CDR3 is CVSTVFGGPTYNEQSF. In DNA form, the CDR3 reads TGTGTCAGCACCGTCTTCGGAGGACCGACCTACAATGAGCAGTCCTTC.

In this sample, this clonotype turned up many times. The chain combines TRBV3-1 with TRBJ1-3, with TRBD1 as a possible D gene (6 bases). Germline V lookup: CDR1 LGHDT, CDR2 YNNKEL (reference sequence). V lost 4 bases to trimming and J lost 8 bases, with 15 bases between them. CDR3 length: 14 amino acids. The CDR3 bases are TGTGCCAGCAGCCCCAACAGGGTTGGTTACACCATATATTTT. It encodes CASSPNRVGYTIYF.

The V and J genes are TRBV6-5 and TRBJ1-1; tentatively, D is TRBD1 (5 bases). CDR1 is MNHEY, CDR2 SVGAGI, per germline. V was shortened by 0 bases and J by 2 bases, with 13 bases between the two germline ends. This CDR3 contains 16 residues. The CDR3 nucleotides are TGTGCCAGCAGTTACTCCCGACAGAACCTTAACACTGAAGCTTTCTTT. Translated, it gives CASSYSRQNLNTEAFF.

There are many counts of this clonotype. V is TRBV18 and J is TRBJ2-5; 9 bases map to TRBD1. Germline values: CDR1 KGHSH, CDR2 LQKENI. The junction had 9 bases not matched to a gene; V was cut back by 4 bases and J by 3 bases. This CDR3 comprises 16 residues. In DNA form, the CDR3 reads TGTGCCAGCTCACTAGTCGGCACAGGGGGCGAAGAGACCCAGTACTTC. It is translated as CASSLVGTGGEETQYF.

About this clonotype itself: This sequence may be a read error, since a much larger clone differs from it by one base. The V call is TRBV24-1, the J call TRBJ1-1; weak D call: TRBD1 (6 bases). Germline lookup yields CDR1 KGHDR and CDR2 SFDVKD. This CDR3 is 19 amino acids long. Trimming removed 5 bases at V and 2 bases at J, with 26 bases between. The DNA for the CDR3 is TGTGCCACCAGTGGTTGGGTCGGGGGCTATTCGTGGATAAACACTGAAGCTTTCTTT. Translation gives CATSGWVGGYSWINTEAFF.

There are many counts of this clonotype. The chain recombines TRBV11-2 with TRBJ2-3, with 10 nucleotides matching TRBD2. CDR3 length equals 16 residues. V gave up 5 bases and J gave up 0 bases; unmatched junction bases: 5. Germline CDR1 SGHAT, CDR2 FQNNGV. The CDR3 DNA reads TGTGCCAGCAGCACAGGGACTAGCGTGAGCACAGATACGCAGTATTTT. Amino acid sequence: CASSTGTSVSTDTQYF.

This clonotype was observed a handful of times. The CDR3 DNA follows: TGCAGTGCTTGGACTAGCGGGAACACCGGGGAGCTGTTTTTT. Protein: CSAWTSGNTGELFF. The V gene is TRBV20-1, the J gene TRBJ2-2, with 10 bases matching TRBD2. In germline, CDR1 is DFQATT, CDR2 SNEGSKA (reference sequence). V was pared by 5 bases and J by 1 base, with 1 base of the junction left unmatched. The CDR3 contains 14 residues.

This clonotype occurred a few times. V usage is TRBV9 and J usage is TRBJ2-2; TRBD2 aligns across 7 bases. The germline gives CDR1 SGDLS, CDR2 YYNGEE. V dropped 3 bases and J dropped 2; count of bases not matched to a gene: 7. This CDR3 is built from 16 residues. The CDR3 DNA reads as TGTGCCAGCAGCGGCACCGGGACTATAAACACCGGGGAGCTGTTTTTT. It codes for CASSGTGTINTGELFF.

This clonotype was seen at least ten times. This chain connects TRBV11-1 to TRBJ2-7; 7 positions agree with TRBD2. Trimming took 5 bases from V and 2 from J; bases not matched to a gene: 9. Per the germline V gene, CDR1 is SGHAT and CDR2 is FQDESV (reference sequence). The CDR3 extends over 15 amino acids. The CDR3 DNA follows: TGTGCCAGCAGCCACGCCGGGACTACCCCCTACGAGCAGTACTTC. Its translation: CASSHAGTTPYEQYF.

The rearrangement joins TRBV12-3 or TRBV12-4 to TRBJ2-6, with D unclear. CDR3 size: 14 residues. The V gene lost 5 bases and the J gene lost 0 bases, with 5 bases spanning the gap. The CDR3 sequence: CASSQNSGANVLTF. For the CDR3, the DNA is TGTGCCAGCAGTCAGAACTCTGGGGCCAACGTCCTGACTTTC.

The chain is built from TRBV20-1 and TRBJ1-2; TRBD1 matches at 11 bases. The germline CDR1 and CDR2 sequences are DFQATT and SNEGSKA (reference sequence). V shed 3 bases and J 0 bases; nucleotides not matched to a gene: 3. The CDR3 sequence is 15 residues long. CDR3 DNA: TGCAGTGCTAGGGGGGACAGGGGGACTAACTATGGCTACACCTTC. Translation gives CSARGDRGTNYGYTF.

V is TRBV29-1 and J is TRBJ1-2, with TRBD1 matching over 12 bases. Germline values: CDR1 SQVTM, CDR2 ANQGSEA. The CDR3 is 12 residues long. Trimming at V came to 8 bases and at J to 6 bases, leaving 4 bases not matched to a gene. The CDR3 is CSTRDRGHGYTF. The CDR3 DNA reads as TGCAGCACCCGGGACAGGGGGCATGGCTACACCTTC. Supplemented by reference TRBV29-1 and TRBJ1-2, the full variable domain reads SAVISQKPSRDICQRGTSLTIQCQVDSQVTMMFWYRQQPGQSLTLIATANQGSEATYESGFVIDKFPISRPNLTFSTLTVSNMSPEDSSIYLCSTRDRGHGYTFGSGTRLTVV.

Many counts were recorded for this clonotype. The genes are TRBV14 and TRBJ2-1; possibly TRBD1 for D (6 bases). Deletions cut 0 bases from V and 4 bases from J, with 16 bases between. The CDR3 totals 17 residues. Germline V CDR1 and CDR2: SGHDN, FVKESK. The CDR3 sequence is CASSQDLWTERYNEQFF. CDR3 nucleotides: TGTGCCAGCAGCCAAGATTTATGGACAGAAAGATACAATGAGCAGTTCTTC.

This clonotype was seen ten or more times. The rearrangement uses TRBV5-5 and TRBJ2-7, with D possibly matching TRBD1 (5 bases). CDR3 size: 14 residues. Trimming removed 0 bases at V and 3 bases at J, with 10 bases between. CDR1 is SGHKS and CDR2 is YYEKEE in the germline V gene (reference sequence). The CDR3 sequence: CASSLVGRDYEQYF. CDR3 DNA sequence: TGTGCCAGCAGCTTGGTGGGCAGGGACTACGAGCAGTACTTC.

V gene TRBV4-2 combines with J gene TRBJ2-1, with TRBD1 identical over 9 bases. The assigned J gene may be wrong: the sequence end matches TRBJ2-7 better. Germline CDR1 is LGHNA and CDR2 is YNFKEQ. There are 15 residues in the CDR3. CDR3 sequence (DNA): TGTGCCAGCAGCCACGAACCGGGACAGGGATACGAGCAGTACTTC. Translated, it gives CASSHEPGQGYEQYF.

There are many counts of this clonotype. The V call is TRBV7-3, the J call TRBJ1-1; possibly TRBD1 for D (5 bases). The germline gives CDR1 SGHTA, CDR2 FQGTGA. This CDR3 is 13 amino acids long. V was trimmed by 5 bases and J by 3 bases, leaving 10 bases between them. The CDR3 coding sequence is TGTGCCAGCAGCAAGGGGTTGGACACTGAAGCTTTCTTT. Translation: CASSKGLDTEAFF.

This clonotype has a handful of counts. CDR3 sequence: CASSDVTGGNTGELFF. The CDR3 nucleotides read TGTGCCAGCAGTGACGTGACAGGGGGCAACACCGGGGAGCTGTTTTTT. The rearrangement joins TRBV25-1 to TRBJ2-2, with 10 bases fitting TRBD1. J was trimmed by 2 bases and V by 3 bases; bases with no gene match: 3. The CDR3 spans 16 residues. The germline CDR1 and CDR2 sequences are MGHDK and SYGVNS.

This clonotype showed up just a few times. V is TRBV5-1 and J is TRBJ2-1; TRBD2 matches at 8 bases. In germline, CDR1 is SGHRS, CDR2 YFSETQ. This CDR3 has 15 amino acids. V lost 2 bases and J lost 5; bases outside the gene matches: 6. CDR3 bases: TGCGCCAGCAGCTTTCATGGCGGGGGGAACAATGAGCAGTTCTTC. Translating gives CASSFHGGGNNEQFF.

This clonotype showed up just a few times. The gene calls are TRBV6-1 and TRBJ2-3, with D possibly TRBD2 on 6 matching bases. CDR3 size: 12 residues. Germline V lookup: CDR1 MNHNS, CDR2 SASEGT. Trimming removed 10 bases at V and 6 bases at J, with 14 bases between. CDR3 protein: CATGRDSDTQYF. DNA of the CDR3: TGTGCCACCGGAAGGGACTCTGATACGCAGTATTTT.

This clonotype was picked up many times. The chain couples TRBV9 to TRBJ2-1; 11 bases fit TRBD2. Germline lookup yields CDR1 SGDLS and CDR2 YYNGEE. The ends lost 0 bases at V and 8 bases at J; junction bases unmatched: 13. The CDR3 has 18 amino acids. The CDR3 sequence is CASSVASFSGRAYDEQFF. The CDR3 region has the DNA TGTGCCAGCAGCGTAGCTTCATTTAGCGGGAGGGCCTATGATGAGCAGTTCTTC.

This clonotype was seen at least ten times. This CDR3 reads CATSRDVLSKGEAFF. The CDR3 nucleotides read TGTGCCACCAGCAGAGACGTCCTGAGTAAGGGTGAAGCTTTCTTT. The rearrangement uses TRBV15 and TRBJ1-1; D not certain. The V and J ends lost 0 bases and 7 bases respectively, with 15 bases between them. Germline CDR1 is LNHNV and CDR2 is YYDKDF (reference sequence). This CDR3 comprises 15 residues.